These 7 T cell receptor beta chains originate from one sample sequenced in a study of T cells in Graves' hyperthyroidism and ophthalmopathy. Using RNA transcripts as the source, TCR beta CDR3 regions were amplified. Researchers ran a first-round RT-PCR on the TCR CDR3 using the HTBI primer set. One entry per CDR3 protein, called by TCRdb with MiXCR from the multiplex PCR reads. The sample has 300,000 to 450,000 distinct CDR3 sequences, just under 15% seen once; the top ten hold roughly 33%. The material sequenced was blood. The receptors come from a woman aged 30 to 39 with Graves' hyperthyroidism.

This clonotype has at least ten counts. The chain employs TRBV20-1 and TRBJ2-2; the D is unclear. Germline assignment: CDR1 DFQATT and CDR2 SNEGSKA (reference sequence). The V end lost 5 bases, the J end lost 5 bases, and 12 bases lay between the germline ends. The CDR3 has 13 amino acids. CDR3 protein: CSAPNTWTGELFF. The CDR3 DNA is TGCAGTGCTCCTAACACCTGGACCGGGGAGCTGTTTTTT.

This clonotype was picked up many times. This chain connects TRBV18 to TRBJ1-4; no definite D call. V lost 4 bases to trimming and J lost 8 bases, with 14 bases between them. The length of the CDR3 is 14 residues. Per the germline V gene, CDR1 is KGHSH and CDR2 is LQKENI. CDR3: CASSQGVGMEKLFF. Written as DNA, the CDR3 is TGTGCCAGCTCACAGGGAGTCGGGATGGAAAAACTGTTTTTT.

This clonotype was seen at least ten times. The V gene is TRBV30, the J gene TRBJ2-3; no clear D. This CDR3 spans 13 amino acids. Germline V gives CDR1 GTSNPN, CDR2 SVGIG (reference sequence). The V end lost 3 bases, the J end lost 4 bases, and 11 bases lay between the germline ends. CDR3 nucleotides: TGTGCCTGGAGGGTCCGTCCGTCAGATACGCAGTATTTT. The encoded protein is CAWRVRPSDTQYF.

V is TRBV9 and J is TRBJ2-5; no clear D gene. The germline gives CDR1 SGDLS, CDR2 YYNGEE. The V end was cut by 0 bases, the J end by 5 bases, with 8 bases between. There are 13 residues in the CDR3. The CDR3 bases are TGTGCCAGCAGCGTAGCGAGCTCGGAGACCCAGTACTTC. Translating it yields CASSVASSETQYF.

This chain uses TRBV29-1 with TRBJ1-1, with D unresolved. This CDR3 has 12 residues. V lost 2 bases and J 2 bases, leaving 6 bases between the germline ends. Germline V lookup: CDR1 SQVTM, CDR2 ANQGSEA. CDR3 region: CSVESANTEAFF. DNA of the CDR3: TGCAGCGTTGAATCGGCAAACACTGAAGCTTTCTTT.

This clonotype was counted between two and nine times. The chain carries TRBV5-1 and TRBJ2-3, with D perhaps matching TRBD1 or TRBD2 (6 bases each). V lost 6 bases, J lost 5 bases, and 19 bases lay in between. This CDR3 is 15 amino acids long. Looked up from germline, CDR1 is SGHRS and CDR2 is YFSETQ. CDR3 residues: CASTVKPGGKDTQYF. CDR3 DNA: TGCGCCAGCACCGTAAAACCCGGGGGCAAAGATACGCAGTATTTT. Looking up the rest from reference TRBV5-1 and TRBJ2-3 gives the full variable domain: KAGVTQTPRYLIKTRGQQVTLSCSPISGHRSVSWYQQTPGQGLQFLFEYFSETQRNKGNFPGRFSGRQFSNSRSEMNVSTLELGDSALYLCASTVKPGGKDTQYFGPGTRLTVL.

The table lists this clonotype with a few counts. The chain links TRBV30 to TRBJ2-7; possibly TRBD1 for D (6 bases). V was trimmed by 2 bases and J by 1 base, leaving 6 bases between them. The CDR3 is made up of 12 amino acids. CDR1 GTSNPN and CDR2 SVGIG come from the germline V gene (reference sequence). The CDR3 DNA reads as TGTGCCTGGAGTACAGGGTCCTACGAGCAGTACTTC. It codes for CAWSTGSYEQYF.